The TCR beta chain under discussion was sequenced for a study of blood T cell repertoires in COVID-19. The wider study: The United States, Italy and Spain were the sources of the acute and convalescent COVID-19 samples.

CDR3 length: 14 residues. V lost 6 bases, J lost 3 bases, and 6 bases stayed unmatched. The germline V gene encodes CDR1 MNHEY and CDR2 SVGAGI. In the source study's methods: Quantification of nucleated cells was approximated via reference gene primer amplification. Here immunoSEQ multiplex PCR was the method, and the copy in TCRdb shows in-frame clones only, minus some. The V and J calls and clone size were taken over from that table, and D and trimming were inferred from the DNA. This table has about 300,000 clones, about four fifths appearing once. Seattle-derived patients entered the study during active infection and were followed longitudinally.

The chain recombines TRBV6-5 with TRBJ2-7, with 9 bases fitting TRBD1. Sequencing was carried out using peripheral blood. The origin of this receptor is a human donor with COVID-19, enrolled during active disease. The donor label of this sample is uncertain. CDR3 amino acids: CASSRDRDLYEQYF. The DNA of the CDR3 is TGTGCCAGCAGCCGGGACAGGGACCTCTACGAGCAGTACTTC.